This T cell receptor beta chain was captured by sequencing in a study of OX40 agonist ivuxolimab in advanced cancers. About the research overall: Those enrolled were approximately 78% male, with a mean age of approximately 60 years and ages from 23 to 79. Study results and caveats: On average, a greater number of expanded clones characterised CD8+ T cells relative to CD4+.

Between the trimmed V and J ends, which lost 5 bases and 6 bases, there was a span of 10 bases. CDR3 size: 12 residues. Germline V gene data show CDR1 as SGHTA and CDR2 as FQGNSA. This clone was observed a single time. Its target is unknown. The method was immunoSEQ multiplex PCR; TCRdb's version includes in-frame clones alone and lacks a portion of them. The sample has approximately 72,000 clones, 84% seen once; the top ten hold under 2%. People who had autoimmune disease history or systemic immunosuppression were excluded. The chain carries TRBV7-2 and TRBJ1-2; D gene unclear. The input for sequencing was CD4+ or CD8+ T cells sorted from blood, taken in a trial of the OX40 agonist ivuxolimab. The TCR sequence derives from an adult with an advanced solid tumor such as melanoma, head and neck, liver or kidney cancer. The CDR3 nucleotides are TGTGCCAGCAGCCCTAGCGGGAATGGCTACACCTTC. This codes for CASSPSGNGYTF.